This T cell receptor beta chain emerged from a study of shared clonotypes between healthy human individuals. Findings of the study overall: Sharing across four donors was seen in around 5.1% of naive CD4 clonotypes.

Notes on this clone: Its antigen is as yet unknown.

The table came from immunoSEQ multiplex PCR; TCRdb's copy has only in-frame clones and leaves some out. The data contain some 2.1 million clones, roughly 95% of them singletons. The CDR3 totals 13 residues. Germline V gene data show CDR1 as SGHTS and CDR2 as YDEGEE. Trimming took off 4 bases at V and 1 base at J, with 9 bases between the two ends. Naive CD8 cells lacked CD45RO and underwent positive selection for CCR7, leaving out terminally differentiated effector memory CD45RA+ cells. The sequenced material came from naive CD8+ T cells from PBMCs. The chain has TRBV5-8 and TRBJ2-7; D perhaps matches TRBD2 (6 bases). The TCR comes from a man in his late teens or twenties in good health. Some clones in this sample may be carry-over from other donors' samples. CDR3 in amino acids: CASSGGLSYEQYF. The CDR3 bases are TGTGCCAGCAGCGGAGGACTATCCTACGAGCAGTACTTC.